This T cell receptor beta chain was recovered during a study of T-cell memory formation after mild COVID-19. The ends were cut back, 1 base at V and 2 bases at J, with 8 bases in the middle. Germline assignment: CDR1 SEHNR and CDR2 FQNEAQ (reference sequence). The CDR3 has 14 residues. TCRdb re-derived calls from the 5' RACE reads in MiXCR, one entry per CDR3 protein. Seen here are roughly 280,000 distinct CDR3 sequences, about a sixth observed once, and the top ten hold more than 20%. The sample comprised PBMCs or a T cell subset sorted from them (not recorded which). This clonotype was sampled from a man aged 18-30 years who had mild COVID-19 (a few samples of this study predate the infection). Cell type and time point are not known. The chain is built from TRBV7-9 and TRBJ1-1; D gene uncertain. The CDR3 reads CASSLGGSNTEAFF. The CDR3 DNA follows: TGTGCCAGCAGCTTAGGAGGCAGCAACACTGAAGCTTTCTTT.